Following are 16 T cell receptor beta chains from one sample sequenced in a study of shared clonotypes between healthy human individuals. Assay used: immunoSEQ multiplex PCR; TCRdb lists only in-frame clones, some missing. Of about 320,000 clones in the sample, roughly 84% were seen once. Sequencing used memory CD8+ T cells sorted from blood. Documented subset: CD45RO+ cells pooled with CCR7-negative TemRA cells. The receptors come from a man aged 18 to 29 in good health.

The DNA for the CDR3 is TGTGCCGTAGACAGGGGGGAAAACACAGATACGCAGTATTTT. It encodes CAVDRGENTDTQYF. This chain uses TRBV7-6 with TRBJ2-3; 9 bases match TRBD1. Germline V gene lookup returns CDR1 SGHVS and CDR2 FNYEAQ. The length of the CDR3 is 14 residues. V shed 11 bases, J shed 2 bases, and the junction held 8 bases outside the gene matches.

V gene TRBV4-1 combines with J gene TRBJ2-1; D not certain. The V end lost 0 bases, the J end lost 5 bases, and 8 bases lay between the germline ends. The CDR3 spans 14 residues. The germline V gene has CDR1 MGHRA and CDR2 YSYEKL. CDR3 in DNA: TGCGCCAGCAGCCAAGATCCCGGACACAATGAGCAGTTCTTC. Translated, it gives CASSQDPGHNEQFF.

This chain joins TRBV4-1 and TRBJ1-1; the match to TRBD1 covers 8 bases. There are 15 residues in the CDR3. CDR1 MGHRA and CDR2 YSYEKL come from the germline V gene. V gave up 1 base and J gave up 10 bases; unmatched junction bases: 11. CDR3 in amino acids: CASSQGPGGNPGAFF. The CDR3 coding sequence is TGCGCCAGCAGCCAAGGTCCAGGGGGCAATCCGGGAGCTTTCTTT.

V gene TRBV7-9 combines with J gene TRBJ2-2, with 9 bases aligning to TRBD2. Per germline, CDR1 SEHNR and CDR2 FQNEAQ (reference sequence). The CDR3 spans 15 residues. The junction had 6 bases not matched to a gene; V was cut back by 5 bases and J by 5 bases. CDR3 in amino acids: CASSPPSGKTGELFF. As DNA, the CDR3 is TGTGCCAGCAGCCCCCCTAGCGGGAAAACCGGGGAGCTGTTTTTT.

V and J are TRBV2 and TRBJ2-7; D is perhaps TRBD2 (5 bases). The CDR3 runs 13 residues. Germline CDR1 is SNHLY and CDR2 is FYNNEI. V lost 0 bases and J 3 bases, leaving 6 bases between the germline ends. The CDR3 DNA sequence: TGTGCCAGCAGTGAAGCCGGGGTCTACGAGCAGTACTTC. This translates into CASSEAGVYEQYF.

V usage is TRBV13 and J usage is TRBJ2-1; TRBD2 matches 10 bases. V lost 2 bases, J lost 7 bases, and 11 bases stayed unmatched. From germline, CDR1 is PRHDT and CDR2 FYEKMQ (reference sequence). The CDR3 spans 17 residues. The CDR3 loop reads CASSLIFPSGRMNEQFF. The CDR3 nucleotides read TGTGCCAGCAGCTTAATTTTTCCTAGCGGGAGAATGAATGAGCAGTTCTTC.

This sequence joins TRBV7-8 and TRBJ2-1; 8 bases agree with TRBD1. With V trimmed by 2 bases and J by 5 bases, 11 bases remained unmatched. Germline CDR1 SGHVS, CDR2 FQNEAQ. The CDR3 covers 17 residues. The CDR3 sequence: CASSLTLGGQADNEQFF. Here the CDR3 DNA reads TGTGCCAGCAGCTTAACCTTGGGGGGACAGGCTGACAATGAGCAGTTCTTC.

This chain connects TRBV29-1 to TRBJ1-2, with D unresolved. V was shortened by 2 bases and J by 6 bases, with 4 bases between the two germline ends. Germline CDR1 reads SQVTM; CDR2 reads ANQGSEA. The CDR3 sequence is 10 residues long. In nucleotides, the CDR3 is TGCAGCGTTGAAATGAATGGCTACACCTTC. Its translation: CSVEMNGYTF.

The chain employs TRBV23-1 and TRBJ2-5, with D possibly being TRBD1 (6 bases). TRBV23-1 is designated an ORF whose function remains uncertain. The V gene lost 2 bases and the J gene lost 2 bases, with 12 bases spanning the gap. This CDR3 spans 15 amino acids. Here the CDR3 reads CASSQRRGRQETQYF. The CDR3 DNA is TGCGCCAGCAGTCAACGCAGGGGTCGGCAAGAGACCCAGTACTTC.

V gene TRBV5-6 combines with J gene TRBJ2-7, with unresolved D. The germline V gene encodes CDR1 SGHDT and CDR2 YYEEEE. Trimming stripped 4 bases from V and 0 bases from J, with 8 bases between. The CDR3 extends over 13 amino acids. CDR3 in amino acids: CASSPESSYEQYF. The CDR3 coding sequence is TGTGCCAGCAGCCCGGAGAGCTCCTACGAGCAGTACTTC.

J is TRBJ2-7 and V is TRBV11-2, with D maybe TRBD1 (6 bases). The CDR3 runs to 14 residues. The germline gives CDR1 SGHAT, CDR2 FQNNGV. The V end was cut by 3 bases, the J end by 3 bases, with 12 bases between. Written as DNA, the CDR3 is TGTGCCAGCAGCTTCGGCAGGGGTATCTACGAGCAGTACTTC. Its translation: CASSFGRGIYEQYF.

The rearrangement links TRBV7-9 to TRBJ2-3; D may be TRBD1 (6 bases). V shed 5 bases and J shed 6 bases, with 18 bases lying between them. The CDR3 covers 15 residues. Germline V gives CDR1 SEHNR, CDR2 FQNEAQ (reference sequence). CDR3 nucleotide sequence: TGTGCCAGCAGCCCGCCGACAGGCTTTTCGGATACGCAGTATTTT. Protein product: CASSPPTGFSDTQYF. Full variable domain (remainder filled in from reference TRBV7-9 and TRBJ2-3): DTGVSQNPRHKITKRGQNVTFRCDPISEHNRLYWYRQTLGQGPEFLTYFQNEAQLEKSRLLSDRFSAERPKGSFSTLEIQRTEQGDSAMYLCASSPPTGFSDTQYFGPGTRLTVL.

This clone has a single count. The junction and the germline gene differ at one end; a read error may be behind it. This chain connects TRBV7-2 to TRBJ2-7; TRBD2 is a possible D gene (5 bases). CDR1 is SGHTA, CDR2 FQGNSA, per germline. The CDR3 loop spans 13 amino acids. The CDR3 bases are TGTGCCAGCAGCGCCGCTAGCTCCCACGAGCAGTACTTC. Translation: CASSAASSHEQYF.

V usage is TRBV27 and J usage is TRBJ2-5, with D possibly matching TRBD2 (6 bases). The germline V and J ends were trimmed by 8 bases and 4 bases, with 8 bases remaining between them. The CDR3 contains 11 residues. CDR1 and CDR2 (germline): MNHEY, SMNVEV (reference sequence). CDR3 nucleotides: TGTGCCAGCGGGCGGGGAGAGACCCAGTACTTC. Amino acid sequence: CASGRGETQYF.

As to this clone: A far larger clone is one nucleotide away, so this likely arose from a read error. The rearrangement uses TRBV6-1 and TRBJ2-7; perhaps D is TRBD1 or TRBD2 (5 bases each). The CDR3 consists of 11 residues. The V end lost 3 bases, the J end lost 5 bases, and 5 bases lay between the germline ends. Germline assignment: CDR1 MNHNS and CDR2 SASEGT. The CDR3 is CASSEGDEQYF. Here the CDR3 DNA reads TGTGCCAGCAGTGAGGGGGACGAGCAGTACTTC.

The chain carries TRBV27 and TRBJ1-3; the D is unclear. Trimming removed 3 bases from V and 0 bases from J, with 12 bases in between. This CDR3 region has 16 residues. Germline CDR1 MNHEY, CDR2 SMNVEV (reference sequence). The CDR3 bases are TGTGCCAGCAGTTTGGAACGTCTCCTCTCTGGAAACACCATATATTTT. It yields the protein CASSLERLLSGNTIYF.